Each of the 10 T cell receptor beta chains below was sequenced from the same sample in a study of Ad26.COV2.S vaccination and SARS-CoV-2 variants. Treatment in this sample: about 20 received Ad26.COV2.S at low or high dose, single or two shots; roughly 5 received placebo; per-sample allocation not given. Following the first vaccine or placebo injection, samples were taken on day 63. The table came from immunoSEQ multiplex PCR; TCRdb's copy has only in-frame clones and leaves some out. Of under 400,000 clones listed, roughly 87% are singletons. The sequenced sample was peripheral blood, obtained in a trial of Ad26.COV2.S vaccine versus placebo. The receptors were sampled from a person aged 18-60 years who received the Ad26.COV2.S COVID-19 vaccine or a placebo.

V and J are TRBV20-1 and TRBJ2-2; the D is unclear. Germline V gives CDR1 DFQATT, CDR2 SNEGSKA (reference sequence). V lost 3 bases, J lost 1 base, and 9 bases lay in between. The CDR3 sequence is 14 residues long. CDR3 protein: CSASRPENTGELFF. Written as DNA, the CDR3 is TGCAGTGCTAGTCGGCCGGAGAACACCGGGGAGCTGTTTTTT.

The rearrangement uses TRBV10-2 and TRBJ2-7, with a possible D match to TRBD1 (7 bases). Trimming shortened V by 5 bases and J by 2 bases, and 19 bases separated the two germline ends. The CDR3 consists of 16 residues. Germline V gene sequence: CDR1 WSHSY, CDR2 SAAADI. The DNA for the CDR3 is TGCGCCAGCAGTTATCTGGAGGGGGCCCCTCCCTACGAGCAGTACTTC. Its translation: CASSYLEGAPPYEQYF.

The V and J genes are TRBV28 and TRBJ1-2, with 7 bases lining up with TRBD1. CDR3 length: 15 amino acids. V shed 5 bases, J shed 1 base, and the junction held 7 bases outside the gene matches. Germline values: CDR1 MDHEN, CDR2 SYDVKM. The CDR3, as DNA: TGTGCCAGCAGTCCAGGGACAGCAATTAACTATGGCTACACCTTC. Translated: CASSPGTAINYGYTF.

The chain is built from TRBV30 and TRBJ2-7, with 7 nucleotides matching TRBD1. CDR1 GTSNPN and CDR2 SVGIG come from the germline V gene (reference sequence). The V segment lost 3 bases and the J segment 9 bases; nucleotides outside the gene matches: 5. The length of the CDR3 is 11 residues. The CDR3 DNA follows: TGTGCCTGGAGCCTTGGGACAGCGCAGTACTTC. Translation: CAWSLGTAQYF. The full variable domain, in which reference TRBV30 and TRBJ2-7 provide the parts outside the CDR3, is SQTIHQWPATLVQPVGSPLSLECTVEGTSNPNLYWYRQAAGRGLQLLFYSVGIGQISSEVPQNLSASRPQDRQFILSSKKLLLSDSGFYLCAWSLGTAQYFGPGTRLTVT.

This sequence joins TRBV27 and TRBJ2-1, with TRBD1 matching 8 bases. V was pared by 4 bases and J by 8 bases, with 4 bases of the junction left unmatched. The CDR3 is made up of 13 amino acids. CDR1 MNHEY and CDR2 SMNVEV come from the germline V gene (reference sequence). The CDR3: CASSYDRGDEQFF. The CDR3 DNA reads TGTGCCAGCAGTTATGACAGGGGCGATGAGCAGTTCTTC.

The gene calls are TRBV2 and TRBJ1-1; D is uncertain. The CDR3 is 10 residues long. V dropped 3 bases and J dropped 8 bases, with 4 bases sitting between them. Germline lookup yields CDR1 SNHLY and CDR2 FYNNEI. As DNA, the CDR3 is TGTGCCAGCAGTGACGCGGAAGCTTTCTTT. Translating gives CASSDAEAFF.

In nucleotides, the CDR3 is TGTGCCTCGGAAAAACAGGGCTCCTACAATGAGCAGTTCTTC. Encoded protein: CASEKQGSYNEQFF. This chain uses TRBV5-4 with TRBJ2-1; weak D call: TRBD1 (6 bases). The CDR3 is 14 amino acids. Germline CDR1 reads SGHNT; CDR2 reads YYREEE (reference sequence). With 10 bases removed from V and 0 bases from J, the gap between germline ends came to 14 bases.

The chain joins TRBV5-1 to TRBJ1-4; tentative D call: TRBD1 (5 bases). Trimming removed 3 bases at V and 5 bases at J, with 17 bases between. Germline CDR1 reads SGHRS; CDR2 reads YFSETQ. This CDR3 spans 16 amino acids. CDR3 protein: CASSSGSAGKNEKLFF. The DNA for the CDR3 is TGCGCCAGCAGCTCTGGTTCGGCAGGGAAAAATGAAAAACTGTTTTTT. The full variable domain, with the rest looked up from reference TRBV5-1 and TRBJ1-4, is KAGVTQTPRYLIKTRGQQVTLSCSPISGHRSVSWYQQTPGQGLQFLFEYFSETQRNKGNFPGRFSGRQFSNSRSEMNVSTLELGDSALYLCASSSGSAGKNEKLFFGSGTQLSVL.

The chain combines TRBV10-3 with TRBJ2-2; perhaps D is TRBD1 or TRBD2 (5 bases each). The CDR3 has 19 amino acids. Trimming stripped 1 base from V and 6 bases from J, with 24 bases between. Per the germline V gene, CDR1 is ENHRY and CDR2 is SYGVKD. The CDR3: CAISEYRDRQPRDPGELFF. CDR3 nucleotide sequence: TGTGCCATCAGTGAGTATCGGGACCGACAACCACGGGATCCCGGGGAGCTGTTTTTT.

J is TRBJ1-1 and V is TRBV4-1; D is unresolved. CDR1 MGHRA and CDR2 YSYEKL come from the germline V gene. Trimming took off 0 bases at V and 5 bases at J, with 16 bases between the two ends. This CDR3 is 16 amino acids long. CDR3 in amino acids: CASSQEITEKKTEAFF. The CDR3 DNA reads TGCGCCAGCAGCCAAGAAATCACCGAAAAAAAGACTGAAGCTTTCTTT.